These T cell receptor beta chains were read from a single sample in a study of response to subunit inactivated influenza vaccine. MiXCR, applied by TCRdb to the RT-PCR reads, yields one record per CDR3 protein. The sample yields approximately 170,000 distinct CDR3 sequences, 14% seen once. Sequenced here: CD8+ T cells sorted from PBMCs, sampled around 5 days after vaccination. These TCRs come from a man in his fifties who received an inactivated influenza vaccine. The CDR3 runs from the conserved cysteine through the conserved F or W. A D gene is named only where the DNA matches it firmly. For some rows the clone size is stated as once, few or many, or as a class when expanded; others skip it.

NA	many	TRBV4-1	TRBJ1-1	CASSQAAGANTEAFF	TGCGCCAGCAGCCAAGCGGCAGGGGCGAACACTGAAGCTTTCTTT
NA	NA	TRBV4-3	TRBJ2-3	CASSQDFAEPNTQYF	TGCGCCAGCAGCCAAGATTTTGCGGAACCGAATACGCAGTATTTT
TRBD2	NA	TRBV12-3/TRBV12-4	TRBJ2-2	CASRYTSGDANTGELFF	TGTGCCAGCAGATACACTAGCGGAGACGCGAACACCGGGGAGCTGTTTTTT
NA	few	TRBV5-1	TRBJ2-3	CASSLTGTGELAGVRDTQYF	TGCGCCAGCAGCTTGACCGGGACAGGGGAGCTAGCGGGAGTTCGTGATACGCAGTATTTT
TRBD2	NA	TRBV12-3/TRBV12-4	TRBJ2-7	CWGGLGLAGTYEQYF	TGTTGGGGGGGCTTGGGTCTAGCGGGGACCTACGAGCAGTACTTC
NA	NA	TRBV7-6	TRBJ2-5	CASTSFLGQGQETQYF	TGTGCCAGCACTTCCTTCTTGGGGCAGGGTCAAGAGACCCAGTACTTC
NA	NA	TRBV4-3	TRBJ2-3	CASSQDGKGTDTQYF	TGCGCCAGCAGCCAAGATGGGAAAGGTACAGATACGCAGTATTTT
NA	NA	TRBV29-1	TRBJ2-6	CSVETGASGANVLTF	TGCAGCGTCGAAACGGGGGCATCTGGGGCCAACGTCCTGACTTTC
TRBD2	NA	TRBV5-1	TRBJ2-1	CASSLGLAGFNEQFF	TGCGCCAGCAGCTTAGGGCTAGCGGGCTTCAATGAGCAGTTCTTC
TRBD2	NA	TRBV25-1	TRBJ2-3	CASPRSGAVDTQYF	TGTGCCAGCCCTCGAAGCGGGGCGGTAGATACGCAGTATTTT
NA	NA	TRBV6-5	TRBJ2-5	CASSHPLGTQYF	TGTGCCAGCAGTCATCCCCTTGGGACCCAGTACTTC
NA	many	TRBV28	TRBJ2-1	CASSRWEQFF	TGTGCCAGTAGCAGGTGGGAGCAGTTCTTC
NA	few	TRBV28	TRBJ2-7	CASSLSRQDYSSYEQYF	TGTGCCAGCAGTTTATCTAGACAGGACTACTCCTCCTACGAGCAGTACTTC
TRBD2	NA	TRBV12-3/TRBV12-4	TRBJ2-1	CASSWGISGTSLPLGYNEQFF	TGTGCCAGCAGTTGGGGAATTTCCGGGACTAGCCTACCTTTGGGCTACAATGAGCAGTTCTTC
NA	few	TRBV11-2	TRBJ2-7	CASSPKGNYEQYF	TGTGCCAGCAGCCCTAAGGGTAACTACGAGCAGTACTTC
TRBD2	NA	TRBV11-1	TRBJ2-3	CASSSLYLAGTSTDTQYF	TGTGCCAGCAGCTCCTTATACTTAGCGGGAACTAGCACAGATACGCAGTATTTT
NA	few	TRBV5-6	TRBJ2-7	CASGEPGKPFYEQYF	TGTGCCAGCGGCGAACCGGGAAAACCCTTCTACGAGCAGTACTTC
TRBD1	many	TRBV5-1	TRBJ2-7	CASTTSGTGAYEQYF	TGCGCCAGCACCACCTCCGGGACAGGAGCCTACGAGCAGTACTTC
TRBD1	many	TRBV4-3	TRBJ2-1	CASSQVGQKAYNEQFF	TGCGCCAGCAGCCAAGTGGGACAGAAAGCCTACAATGAGCAGTTCTTC
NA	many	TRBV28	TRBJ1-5	CASTPGGQPQHF	TGTGCCAGCACACCGGGGGGCCAGCCCCAGCATTTT
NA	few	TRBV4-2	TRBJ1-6	CASSQGTNLGSINSPLHF	TGTGCCAGCAGCCAGGGTACGAATTTGGGCAGCATCAATTCACCCCTCCACTTT
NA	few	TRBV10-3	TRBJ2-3	CAAGPDLTDTQYF	TGTGCCGCCGGGCCGGATCTCACAGATACGCAGTATTTT